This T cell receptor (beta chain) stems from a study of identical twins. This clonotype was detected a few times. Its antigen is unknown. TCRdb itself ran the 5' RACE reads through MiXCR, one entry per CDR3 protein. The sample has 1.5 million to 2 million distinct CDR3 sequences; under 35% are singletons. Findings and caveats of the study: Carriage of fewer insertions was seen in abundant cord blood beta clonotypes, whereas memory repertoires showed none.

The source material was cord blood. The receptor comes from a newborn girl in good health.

The CDR3 DNA sequence: TGCGCCAGCAGCCAACTACAGGGGGCGAGCACAGATACGCAGTATTTT. Protein: CASSQLQGASTDTQYF. The chain uses TRBV4-1 and TRBJ2-3; 9 bases are a match to TRBD1. Germline V gene sequence: CDR1 MGHRA, CDR2 YSYEKL. V was pared by 2 bases and J by 0 bases, with 3 bases of the junction left unmatched. CDR3 size: 16 residues.